This TCR beta chain was captured by sequencing in a study of T-cell reconstitution after alpha-beta-depleted transplantation in children. The ends lost 4 bases at V and 4 bases at J; junction bases unmatched: 12. The CDR3 consists of 17 residues. Germline CDR1 is SGHDN and CDR2 is FVKESK. Of note for this clonotype: Its antigen is still unknown.

General study results and limits: Expanded graft clones, several hundred of them, were reportedly the source of alpha-beta T cells about two months after transplant. Counts and diversity of T cells one year after transplant came mostly from newly produced T cells. At day 60, the high TCRbeta diversity found in some patients originated from recipient T cells and thymic progenitors that had survived.

Preparing the TCRbeta library involved the use of unique molecular identifiers. One entry per CDR3 protein, called by TCRdb with MiXCR from the PCR reads. The data show about 600,000 distinct CDR3 sequences, 23% seen once. The V and J genes are TRBV14 and TRBJ2-3, with 9 bases identical to TRBD2. Sequenced here: PBMCs, mostly from graft donor cells, sampled 360 days after TCRalphabeta/CD19-depleted stem cell transplant. This TCR came from a boy younger than two who had a stem cell transplant for acute myeloid leukemia, so the T cells may come from the graft donor. The CDR3 spells CASSPTELAGSADTQYF. Written as DNA, the CDR3 is TGTGCCAGCAGCCCCACGGAGCTAGCGGGGAGCGCAGATACGCAGTATTTT.